This T cell receptor beta chain was observed in a study of blood T cell repertoires in COVID-19. As for the study in general: Spain, Italy and the United States supplied samples that represented acute and convalescent COVID-19. T cells, B-cell-depleted T cells, or PBMCs supplied cDNA or gDNA.

Original data processing: It was from reference gene primer amplification that nucleated cell counts were estimated. Clones were read by immunoSEQ multiplex PCR, and TCRdb kept only the in-frame ones, dropping some. V and J calls and clone size are given by that table; D and trimming were obtained from the DNA. Here the sample spans more than 150,000 clones, roughly nine tenths being singletons. Trimming shortened V by 6 bases and J by 6 bases, and 11 bases separated the two germline ends. The CDR3 has 12 residues. In germline, CDR1 is MNHEY, CDR2 SVGAGI. Sequencing used peripheral blood. The sequence came from a man aged 70 or older with active or convalescent COVID-19. This rearrangement joins TRBV6-5 to TRBJ1-2, with a possible D match to TRBD1 (5 bases). The CDR3 sequence is CASRPWGDGYTF. CDR3 DNA: TGTGCCAGCAGGCCCTGGGGGGATGGCTACACCTTC.